This passage covers 29 T cell receptor beta chains from one sample sequenced in a study of T cells in Graves' hyperthyroidism and ophthalmopathy. The investigators amplified TCR beta CDR3 regions from RNA transcripts. The primer set for the first-round RT-PCR of the TCR CDR3 was HTBI. TCRdb fed the multiplex PCR reads into MiXCR, producing one record per CDR3 protein. The sample holds roughly 240,000 distinct CDR3 sequences; roughly a quarter are singletons and the top ten take approximately 35%. Sequences were obtained from blood. The receptor set was obtained from a woman in her thirties or forties with Graves' ophthalmopathy.

Here the CDR3 DNA reads TGTGCCAGCAGTTTATGGTCAATTAGGACTGAAGCTTTCTTT. It specifies CASSLWSIRTEAFF. The chain uses TRBV12-3 or TRBV12-4 and TRBJ1-1; no clear D. CDR3 length: 14 residues. Deletions cut 2 bases from V and 5 bases from J, with 12 bases between.

There are a few counts of this clonotype. CDR3 in DNA: TGTGCCAGCAGTGAACGGGTCGGGGTGGTTCGGCATGGCTACACCTTC. Its protein is CASSERVGVVRHGYTF. This rearrangement joins TRBV6-1 to TRBJ1-2; D unresolved. This CDR3 comprises 16 residues. The germline V gene encodes CDR1 MNHNS and CDR2 SASEGT. Trimming removed 2 bases at V and 6 bases at J, with 19 bases between.

This clonotype was observed many times. V and J are TRBV20-1 and TRBJ2-5; D is unclear. Germline CDR1 and CDR2: DFQATT and SNEGSKA (reference sequence). Trimming took off 8 bases at V and 2 bases at J, with 9 bases between the two ends. The CDR3 spans 11 residues. The CDR3 DNA follows: TGCAGTAGTACAGAGCAAGAGACCCAGTACTTC. Protein: CSSTEQETQYF.

Ten or more counts support this clonotype. The chain joins TRBV15 to TRBJ1-3; D is unresolved. Germline V gene sequence: CDR1 LNHNV, CDR2 YYDKDF (reference sequence). The CDR3 loop spans 13 amino acids. Deletions cut 0 bases from V and 8 bases from J, with 8 bases between. The CDR3 sequence: CATSRDVGDTIYF. CDR3 DNA sequence: TGTGCCACCAGCAGAGATGTCGGTGACACCATATATTTT.

This clonotype was picked up many times. This sequence joins TRBV28 and TRBJ2-7; D possibly corresponds to TRBD2 (6 bases). This CDR3 region has 15 residues. V lost 1 base to trimming and J lost 0 bases, with 10 bases between them. The germline CDR1 and CDR2 sequences are MDHEN and SYDVKM. The CDR3: CASSLFGTHSYEQYF. The CDR3 coding sequence is TGTGCCAGCAGTTTATTCGGGACTCACTCCTACGAGCAGTACTTC.

This clonotype occurred many times. The J gene is TRBJ2-7, the V gene TRBV29-1; D is possibly TRBD1 or TRBD2 (5 bases each). Trimming removed 3 bases at V and 5 bases at J, with 14 bases between. The CDR3 length is 13 residues. Germline assignment: CDR1 SQVTM and CDR2 ANQGSEA. In nucleotides, the CDR3 is TGCAGCGTTGATGGCCAGGGAGACCACGAGCAGTACTTC. The encoded protein is CSVDGQGDHEQYF.

At least ten counts were recorded for this clonotype. The rearrangement links TRBV9 to TRBJ2-7; 7 bases line up with TRBD2. V gave up 3 bases and J gave up 3 bases; unmatched junction bases: 3. The CDR3 length is 13 residues. Germline CDR1 reads SGDLS; CDR2 reads YYNGEE. In DNA, the CDR3 is TGTGCCAGCAGCGGGGAGCGGGGCTACGAGCAGTACTTC. Residues: CASSGERGYEQYF.

The chain joins TRBV6-1 to TRBJ2-2; 12 bases map to TRBD1. Germline lookup yields CDR1 MNHNS and CDR2 SASEGT. The CDR3 sequence is 16 residues long. V shed 7 bases and J 5 bases; nucleotides not matched to a gene: 8. The chain's CDR3 is CASTRGTGGATGELFF. The DNA for the CDR3 is TGTGCCAGCACCCGGGGGACAGGGGGCGCAACCGGGGAGCTGTTTTTT.

This clonotype has a count of ten or more. In nucleotides, the CDR3 is TGTGCCAGCAGGCATCTAGCGGGAGACGTCGAGCAGTACTTC. As protein: CASRHLAGDVEQYF. The chain links TRBV12-3 or TRBV12-4 to TRBJ2-7; 10 nucleotides align to TRBD2. The CDR3 runs to 14 residues. The J segment lost 6 bases and the V segment lost 6 bases, leaving 8 bases of the junction unmatched.

This clonotype was detected ten times or more. The chain carries TRBV19 and TRBJ1-1; 7 bases line up with TRBD1. Germline assignment: CDR1 LNHDA and CDR2 SQIVND (reference sequence). The trim removed 7 bases at V and 0 bases at J, leaving 5 bases unmatched. The CDR3 extends over 14 amino acids. CDR3 sequence reads: CASKMTGMNTEAFF. In nucleotides, the CDR3 is TGTGCCAGTAAAATGACAGGGATGAACACTGAAGCTTTCTTT.

The sample holds many counts of this clonotype. The rearrangement joins TRBV30 to TRBJ1-1; 9 bases agree with TRBD1. Germline values: CDR1 GTSNPN, CDR2 SVGIG (reference sequence). CDR3 length: 15 residues. Trimming took 0 bases from V and 5 from J; bases not matched to a gene: 7. The CDR3 bases are TGTGCCTGGAGTGTCCGGGACAGGGTGGGGACTGAAGCTTTCTTT. Translated, it gives CAWSVRDRVGTEAFF.

This clonotype was seen repeatedly, ten times or more. The chain is built from TRBV6-5 and TRBJ1-1; no firm D call. Germline values: CDR1 MNHEY, CDR2 SVGAGI. V gave up 6 bases and J gave up 1 base, with 6 bases separating them. The CDR3 totals 12 residues. The CDR3, as DNA: TGTGCCAGCAGACGCACGAACACTGAAGCTTTCTTT. Its translation is CASRRTNTEAFF.

This clonotype was detected a few times. A much larger clone differs by one base, so this may be a read error. No conserved phenylalanine or tryptophan is present at the end of the CDR3, so a read error is the likely explanation. The chain uses TRBV27 and TRBJ2-7; 12 nucleotides align to TRBD2. Germline values: CDR1 MNHEY, CDR2 SMNVEV (reference sequence). Trimming removed 7 bases from V and 4 bases from J; junction bases left unmatched: 14. The CDR3 has 17 residues. In DNA form, the CDR3 reads TGTGCCAGCAACCTACCTTGGACTAGCGGGAACCAATACGAGCAGTACTCC. It yields the protein CASNLPWTSGNQYEQYS.

This clonotype has at least ten counts. The conserved phenylalanine or tryptophan normally closing the CDR3 is absent here, so this likely arose from a read error. The J gene is TRBJ2-5, the V gene TRBV7-9; tentative D call: TRBD1 (5 bases). Trimming removed 5 bases at V and 2 bases at J, with 12 bases between. The CDR3 has 14 amino acids. CDR1 SEHNR and CDR2 FQNEAQ come from the germline V gene (reference sequence). The CDR3 DNA is TGTGCCAGCAGCGTTAGTGGGGCTCAAGAGACCCAGTACCTC. Protein product: CASSVSGAQETQYL.

This clonotype was detected a few times. This chain uses TRBV6-1 with TRBJ1-2; D gene ambiguous. V lost 4 bases to trimming and J lost 3 bases, with 6 bases between them. The germline V gene encodes CDR1 MNHNS and CDR2 SASEGT. The CDR3 is 12 amino acids. For the CDR3, the DNA is TGTGCCAGCAGTGCGGTGCACTATGGCTACACCTTC. Residues: CASSAVHYGYTF.

V gene TRBV6-1 combines with J gene TRBJ2-7, with 8 positions matching TRBD1. After removal of 3 bases from V and 1 base from J, the junction contained 8 bases not matched to a gene. The germline V gene encodes CDR1 MNHNS and CDR2 SASEGT. The CDR3 has 16 residues. The CDR3 spells CASSDGQGSGSYEQYF. CDR3 coding DNA: TGTGCCAGCAGTGACGGACAGGGATCCGGATCCTACGAGCAGTACTTC.

This clonotype was seen at least ten times. The J gene is TRBJ1-1, the V gene TRBV29-1, with D uncertain. Trimming took off 3 bases at V and 4 bases at J, with 0 bases between the two ends. Germline CDR1 and CDR2: SQVTM and ANQGSEA. The CDR3 has 9 residues. CDR3 in amino acids: CSVDTEAFF. The CDR3 coding sequence is TGCAGCGTTGACACTGAAGCTTTCTTT.

The rearrangement joins TRBV9 to TRBJ1-6; D gene uncertain. The V end was cut by 1 base, the J end by 9 bases, with 11 bases between. This CDR3 comprises 14 residues. Germline V gene lookup returns CDR1 SGDLS and CDR2 YYNGEE. Here the CDR3 DNA reads TGTGCCAGCAGCGTACGGACTTCGGGTTCACCCCTCCACTTT. Protein sequence: CASSVRTSGSPLHF.

This clonotype was seen many times. The rearrangement uses TRBV6-2 or TRBV6-3 and TRBJ2-7; TRBD2 agrees at 8 bases. V was clipped by 2 bases and J by 0 bases; unmatched bases: 9. The germline gives CDR1 MNHEY, CDR2 SVGEGT. The CDR3 contains 17 residues. The chain's CDR3 is CASSYPSSGGPSYEQYF. CDR3 nucleotides: TGTGCCAGCAGTTACCCTTCGTCGGGAGGGCCCTCCTACGAGCAGTACTTC.

This chain uses TRBV28 with TRBJ2-2; a weak D match, TRBD2 (5 bases). V lost 6 bases and J 2 bases, leaving 13 bases between the germline ends. The germline V gene has CDR1 MDHEN and CDR2 SYDVKM. This CDR3 region has 15 residues. CDR3 in amino acids: CASSLGLPNTGELFF. CDR3 coding DNA: TGTGCCAGCAGCTTAGGACTCCCAAACACCGGGGAGCTGTTTTTT.

The sample holds many counts of this clonotype. This chain links TRBV6-1 with TRBJ1-1, with D uncertain. V gave up 3 bases and J gave up 7 bases, with 12 bases separating them. Looked up from germline, CDR1 is MNHNS and CDR2 is SASEGT. This CDR3 region has 13 residues. The CDR3 nucleotides are TGTGCCAGCAGTGACCGGACCTCCCGTGAAGCTTTCTTT. Encoded protein: CASSDRTSREAFF.

The table lists this clonotype with many counts. This chain connects TRBV19 to TRBJ2-7; 8 nucleotides align to TRBD1. Germline V CDR1 and CDR2: LNHDA, SQIVND (reference sequence). The length of the CDR3 is 16 residues. The junction had 11 bases not matched to a gene; V was cut back by 4 bases and J by 3 bases. CDR3 loop: CASSTDDRGSLYEQYF. Written as DNA, the CDR3 is TGTGCCAGTAGTACGGACGACAGGGGCTCCCTCTACGAGCAGTACTTC.

This clonotype has at least ten counts. The V and J genes are TRBV2 and TRBJ2-4; no firm D call. V was trimmed by 2 bases and J by 7 bases, leaving 12 bases between them. This CDR3 has 14 residues. Germline V gene lookup returns CDR1 SNHLY and CDR2 FYNNEI. For the CDR3, the DNA is TGTGCCAGCAGTGAACTGGTAGCAAGGAACATTCAGTACTTC. Translation: CASSELVARNIQYF.

This clonotype occurred many times. The V call is TRBV28, the J call TRBJ1-2; TRBD1 is a possible D gene (5 bases). The CDR3 loop spans 15 amino acids. V shed 8 bases and J shed 8 bases, with 24 bases lying between them. Germline V gives CDR1 MDHEN, CDR2 SYDVKM. The CDR3 DNA reads as TGTGCCAGCCAAAGGGGAGCCGGACCAAGTGAGGGCTACACCTTC. Its translation: CASQRGAGPSEGYTF.

The V gene is TRBV11-2, the J gene TRBJ2-7, with 8 bases that match TRBD2. The CDR3 loop spans 13 amino acids. Germline CDR1 is SGHAT and CDR2 is FQNNGV. V trimming: 5 bases; J trimming: 7 bases; junction bases outside the gene matches: 7. The CDR3 DNA reads as TGTGCCAGCAGCCCTAGTTTAGCGGGAGAGCAGTACTTC. Translation: CASSPSLAGEQYF.

This clonotype was seen at least ten times. The chain joins TRBV28 to TRBJ1-4, with D perhaps TRBD1 (5 bases). The length of the CDR3 is 14 residues. The ends were cut back, 3 bases at V and 4 bases at J, with 9 bases in the middle. Germline V CDR1 and CDR2: MDHEN, SYDVKM. The CDR3 sequence is CASSFRQINEKLFF. Written as DNA, the CDR3 is TGTGCCAGCAGTTTCCGACAGATTAATGAAAAACTGTTTTTT.

In this sample, this clonotype turned up many times. This chain links TRBV28 with TRBJ1-1; TRBD1 matches 7 bases. The germline gives CDR1 MDHEN, CDR2 SYDVKM. V lost 6 bases, J lost 5 bases, and 15 bases stayed unmatched. The CDR3 has 16 residues. DNA of the CDR3: TGTGCCAGCAGCCACACCCAGGGGGGTGGAGGTACTGAAGCTTTCTTT. Its protein product is CASSHTQGGGGTEAFF.

This clonotype showed up many times. The chain links TRBV6-5 to TRBJ1-5; 8 positions agree with TRBD1. The germline gives CDR1 MNHEY, CDR2 SVGAGI. The CDR3 extends over 14 amino acids. With 0 bases clipped from V and 7 bases from J, the junction kept 2 bases outside the gene matches. The CDR3 nucleotides are TGTGCCAGCAGTTACTCGGACAGGGAACAGCCCCAGCATTTT. Its translation: CASSYSDREQPQHF.

The sample holds many counts of this clonotype. The CDR3 protein is CASSFAVISANYGYTF. CDR3 sequence (DNA): TGTGCCAGCAGTTTTGCAGTTATCTCGGCTAACTATGGCTACACCTTC. The chain links TRBV27 to TRBJ1-2; D ambiguous. This CDR3 contains 16 residues. Trimming removed 3 bases at V and 0 bases at J, with 14 bases between. Germline assignment: CDR1 MNHEY and CDR2 SMNVEV (reference sequence).